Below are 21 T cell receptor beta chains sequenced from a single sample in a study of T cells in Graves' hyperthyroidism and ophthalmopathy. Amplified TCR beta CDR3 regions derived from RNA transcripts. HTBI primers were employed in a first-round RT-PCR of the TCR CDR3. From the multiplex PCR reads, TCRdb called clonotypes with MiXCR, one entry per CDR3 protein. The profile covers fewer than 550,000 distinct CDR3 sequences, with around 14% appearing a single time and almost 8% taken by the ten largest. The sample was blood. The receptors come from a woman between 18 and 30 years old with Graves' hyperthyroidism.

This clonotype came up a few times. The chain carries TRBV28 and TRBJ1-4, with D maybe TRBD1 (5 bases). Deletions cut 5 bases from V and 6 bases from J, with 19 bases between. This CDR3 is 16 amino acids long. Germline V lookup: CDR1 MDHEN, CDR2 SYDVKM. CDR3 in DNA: TGTGCCAGCAGTCCCTACCCGGGACTGCAAGATGAAAAACTGTTTTTT. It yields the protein CASSPYPGLQDEKLFF.

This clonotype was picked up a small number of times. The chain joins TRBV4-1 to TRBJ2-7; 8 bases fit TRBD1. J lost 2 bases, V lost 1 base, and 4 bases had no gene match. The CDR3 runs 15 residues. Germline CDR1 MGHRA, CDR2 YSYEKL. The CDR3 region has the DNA TGCGCCAGCAGCCAAGCCGACAGGGGCACCTACGAGCAGTACTTC. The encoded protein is CASSQADRGTYEQYF.

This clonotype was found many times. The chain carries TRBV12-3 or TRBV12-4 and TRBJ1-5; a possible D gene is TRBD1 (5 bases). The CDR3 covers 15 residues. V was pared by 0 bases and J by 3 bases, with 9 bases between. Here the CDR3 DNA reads TGTGCCAGCAGTTTAGCGTGGGGGGACAATCAGCCCCAGCATTTT. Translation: CASSLAWGDNQPQHF.

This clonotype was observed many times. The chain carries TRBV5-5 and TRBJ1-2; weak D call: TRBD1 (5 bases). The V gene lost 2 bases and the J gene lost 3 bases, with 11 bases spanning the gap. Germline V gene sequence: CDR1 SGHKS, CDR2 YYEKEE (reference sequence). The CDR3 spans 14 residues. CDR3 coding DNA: TGTGCCAGCAGCTTCCAGGGCCCAGACTATGGCTACACCTTC. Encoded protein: CASSFQGPDYGYTF.

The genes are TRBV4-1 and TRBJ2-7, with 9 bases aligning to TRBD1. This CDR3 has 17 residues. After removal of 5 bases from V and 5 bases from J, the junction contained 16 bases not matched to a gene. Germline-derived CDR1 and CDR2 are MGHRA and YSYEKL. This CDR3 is CASSGQSSGTGLNEQYF. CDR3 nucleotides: TGCGCCAGCAGCGGTCAATCATCCGGGACAGGGCTTAACGAGCAGTACTTC.

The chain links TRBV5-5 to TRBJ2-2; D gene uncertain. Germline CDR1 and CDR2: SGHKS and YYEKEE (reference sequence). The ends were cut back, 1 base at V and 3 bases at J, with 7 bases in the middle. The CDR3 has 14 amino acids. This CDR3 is CASSLYPHTGELFF. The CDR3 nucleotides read TGTGCCAGCAGCTTGTATCCACACACCGGGGAGCTGTTTTTT. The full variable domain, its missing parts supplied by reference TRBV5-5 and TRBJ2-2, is DAGVTQSPTHLIKTRGQQVTLRCSPISGHKSVSWYQQVLGQGPQFIFQYYEKEERGRGNFPDRFSARQFPNYSSELNVNALLLGDSALYLCASSLYPHTGELFFGEGSRLTVL.

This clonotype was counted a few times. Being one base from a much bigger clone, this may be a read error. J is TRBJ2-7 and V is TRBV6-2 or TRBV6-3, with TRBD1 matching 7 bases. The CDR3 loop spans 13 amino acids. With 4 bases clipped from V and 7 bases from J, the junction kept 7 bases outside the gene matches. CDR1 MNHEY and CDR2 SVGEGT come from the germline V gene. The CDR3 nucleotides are TGTGCCAGCAGTTGCGCGGACAGGTGGGAGCAGTACTTC. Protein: CASSCADRWEQYF.

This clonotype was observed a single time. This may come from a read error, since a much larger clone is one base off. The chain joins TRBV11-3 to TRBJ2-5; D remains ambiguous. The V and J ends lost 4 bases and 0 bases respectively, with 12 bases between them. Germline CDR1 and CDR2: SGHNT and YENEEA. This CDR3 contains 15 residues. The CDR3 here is CASSSRRWNQETQYF. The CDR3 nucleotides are TGTGCCAGCAGCTCAAGACGATGGAACCAAGAGACCCAGTACTTC.

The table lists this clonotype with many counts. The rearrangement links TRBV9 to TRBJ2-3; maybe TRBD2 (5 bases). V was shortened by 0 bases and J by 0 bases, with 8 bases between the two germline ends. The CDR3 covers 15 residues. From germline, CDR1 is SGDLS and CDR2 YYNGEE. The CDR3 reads CASSVGTGSTDTQYF. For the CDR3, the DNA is TGTGCCAGCAGCGTAGGGACGGGGAGCACAGATACGCAGTATTTT.

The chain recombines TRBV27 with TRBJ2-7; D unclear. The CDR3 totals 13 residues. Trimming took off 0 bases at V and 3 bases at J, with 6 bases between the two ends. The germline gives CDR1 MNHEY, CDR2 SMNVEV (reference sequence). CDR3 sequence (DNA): TGTGCCAGCAGTTTATCATCCGTCTACGAGCAGTACTTC. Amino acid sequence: CASSLSSVYEQYF.

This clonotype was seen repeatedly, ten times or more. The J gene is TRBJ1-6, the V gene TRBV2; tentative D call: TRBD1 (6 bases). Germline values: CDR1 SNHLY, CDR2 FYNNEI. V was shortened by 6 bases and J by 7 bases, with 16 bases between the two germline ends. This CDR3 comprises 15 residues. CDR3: CASRGDTALNSPLHF. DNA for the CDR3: TGTGCCAGCAGAGGGGACACGGCCCTAAATTCACCCCTCCACTTT.

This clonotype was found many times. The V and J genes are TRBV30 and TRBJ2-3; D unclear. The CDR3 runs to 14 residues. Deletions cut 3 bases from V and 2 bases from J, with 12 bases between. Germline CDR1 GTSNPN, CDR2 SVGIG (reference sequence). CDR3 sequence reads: CAWSRRALTDTQYF. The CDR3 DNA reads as TGTGCCTGGAGCCGCCGAGCCCTCACAGATACGCAGTATTTT.

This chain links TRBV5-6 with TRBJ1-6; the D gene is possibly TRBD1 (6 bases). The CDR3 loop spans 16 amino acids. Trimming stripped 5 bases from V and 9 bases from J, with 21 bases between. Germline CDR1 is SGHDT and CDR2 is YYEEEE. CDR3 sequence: CASSYQGHVRSSPLHF. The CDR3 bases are TGTGCCAGCAGTTATCAGGGACATGTCCGGAGTTCACCCCTCCACTTT.

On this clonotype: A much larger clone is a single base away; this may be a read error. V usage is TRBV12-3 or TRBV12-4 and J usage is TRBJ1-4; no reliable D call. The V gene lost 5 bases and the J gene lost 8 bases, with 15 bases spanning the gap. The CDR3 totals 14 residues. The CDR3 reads CASSLLIEGEKLFF. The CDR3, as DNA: TGTGCCAGCAGTCTCCTTATAGAGGGAGAAAAACTGTTTTTT.

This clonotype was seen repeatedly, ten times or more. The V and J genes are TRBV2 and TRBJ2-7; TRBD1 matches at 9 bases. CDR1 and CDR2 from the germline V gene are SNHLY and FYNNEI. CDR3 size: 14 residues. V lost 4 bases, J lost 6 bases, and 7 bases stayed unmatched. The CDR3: CASSAGTGLPEQYF. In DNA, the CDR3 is TGTGCCAGCAGTGCCGGGACAGGGCTTCCCGAGCAGTACTTC. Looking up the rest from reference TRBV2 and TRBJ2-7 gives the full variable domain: EPEVTQTPSHQVTQMGQEVILRCVPISNHLYFYWYRQILGQKVEFLVSFYNNEISEKSEIFDDQFSVERPDGSNFTLKIRSTKLEDSAMYFCASSAGTGLPEQYFGPGTRLTVT.

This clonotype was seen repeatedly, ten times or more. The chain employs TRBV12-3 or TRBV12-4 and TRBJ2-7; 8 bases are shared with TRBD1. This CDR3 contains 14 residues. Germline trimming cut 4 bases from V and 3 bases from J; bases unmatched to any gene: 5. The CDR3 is CASSWSGGFYEQYF. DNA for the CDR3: TGTGCCAGCAGTTGGTCAGGGGGCTTCTACGAGCAGTACTTC.

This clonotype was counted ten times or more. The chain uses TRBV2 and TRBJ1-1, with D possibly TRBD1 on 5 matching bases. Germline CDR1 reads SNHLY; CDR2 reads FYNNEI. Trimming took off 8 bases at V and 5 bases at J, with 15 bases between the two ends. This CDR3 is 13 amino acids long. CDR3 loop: CASGLGEATEAFF. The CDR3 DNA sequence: TGTGCCAGCGGTCTGGGGGAGGCGACTGAAGCTTTCTTT. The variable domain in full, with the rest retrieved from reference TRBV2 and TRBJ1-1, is EPEVTQTPSHQVTQMGQEVILRCVPISNHLYFYWYRQILGQKVEFLVSFYNNEISEKSEIFDDQFSVERPDGSNFTLKIRSTKLEDSAMYFCASGLGEATEAFFGQGTRLTVV.

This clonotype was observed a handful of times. Here the CDR3 reads CSAQGLNRGETQYF. The CDR3, as DNA: TGCAGTGCCCAGGGCCTTAACCGGGGAGAGACCCAGTACTTC. The chain couples TRBV20-1 to TRBJ2-5; the D call may be TRBD1 or TRBD2 (5 bases each). V dropped 6 bases and J dropped 4 bases, with 18 bases sitting between them. CDR1 DFQATT and CDR2 SNEGSKA come from the germline V gene (reference sequence). This CDR3 comprises 14 residues.

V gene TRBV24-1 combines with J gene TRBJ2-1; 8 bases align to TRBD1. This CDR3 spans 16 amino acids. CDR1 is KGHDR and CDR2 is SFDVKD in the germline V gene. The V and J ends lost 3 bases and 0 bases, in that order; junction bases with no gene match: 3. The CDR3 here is CATSDAGTGSYNEQFF. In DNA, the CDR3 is TGTGCCACCAGTGATGCCGGGACAGGCTCCTACAATGAGCAGTTCTTC.

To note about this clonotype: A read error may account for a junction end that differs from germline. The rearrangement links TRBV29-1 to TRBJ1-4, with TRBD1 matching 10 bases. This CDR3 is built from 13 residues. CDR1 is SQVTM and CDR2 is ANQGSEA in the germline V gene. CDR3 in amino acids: CSAQTGGLGKLLF. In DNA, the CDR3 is TGCAGCGCACAGACAGGGGGCTTAGGAAAACTGCTTTTT.

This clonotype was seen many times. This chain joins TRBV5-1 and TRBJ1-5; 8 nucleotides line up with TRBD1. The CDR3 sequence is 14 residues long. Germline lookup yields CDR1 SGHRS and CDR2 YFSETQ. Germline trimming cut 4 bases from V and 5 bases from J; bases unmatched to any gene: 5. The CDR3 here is CASSTGQGDQPQHF. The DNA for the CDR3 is TGCGCCAGCAGCACCGGACAGGGAGATCAGCCCCAGCATTTT. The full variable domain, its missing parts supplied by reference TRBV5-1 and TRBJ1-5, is KAGVTQTPRYLIKTRGQQVTLSCSPISGHRSVSWYQQTPGQGLQFLFEYFSETQRNKGNFPGRFSGRQFSNSRSEMNVSTLELGDSALYLCASSTGQGDQPQHFGDGTRLSIL.